One TCR beta chain is described in this entry. Expressed TCRB transcripts got sequenced, as all isolated RNA was reverse transcribed. Reads from naive, central memory and regulatory T cell samples averaged approximately 3.7 million. Repertoires were generated with immunoSEQ multiplex PCR, while TCRdb's copy carries only in-frame clones and drops some. The data hold under 150,000 clones, with about 50% observed a single time. The data were obtained in a study of beta chain features in type 1 diabetes. The CDR3 loop spans 15 amino acids. V lost 4 bases and J lost 0, with 11 bases in between. CDR1 is LNHNV and CDR2 is YYDKDF in the germline V gene (reference sequence).

This TCR was recovered from a man between 18 and 35 years old in good health. Source material: Tregs from blood. The genes are TRBV15 and TRBJ2-3; D is unclear. DNA for the CDR3: TGTGCCACCAGCAACGGAGATTCTAGCACAGATACGCAGTATTTT. Its translation: CATSNGDSSTDTQYF.